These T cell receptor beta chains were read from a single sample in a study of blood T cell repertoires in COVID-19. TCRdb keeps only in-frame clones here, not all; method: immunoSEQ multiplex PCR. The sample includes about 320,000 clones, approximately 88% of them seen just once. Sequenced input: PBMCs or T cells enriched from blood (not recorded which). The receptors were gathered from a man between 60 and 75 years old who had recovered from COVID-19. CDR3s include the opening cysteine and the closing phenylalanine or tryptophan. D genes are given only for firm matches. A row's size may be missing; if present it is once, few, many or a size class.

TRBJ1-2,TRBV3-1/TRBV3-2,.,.,CASRRTGTLTNYGYTF,TGTGCCAGCAGGAGGACGGGAACCTTAACTAACTATGGCTACACCTTC
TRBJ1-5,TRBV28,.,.,CASRGGRYLGQPQHF,TGTGCCAGCAGGGGGGGACGGTATTTGGGGCAGCCCCAGCATTTT
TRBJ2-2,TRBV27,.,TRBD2,CASRRGTSGMDGELFF,TGTGCCAGCAGGCGAGGGACTAGCGGGATGGACGGGGAGCTGTTTTTT
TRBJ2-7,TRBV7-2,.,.,CASQLAGGGTSYEQYF,TGTGCCAGCCAACTCGCCGGGGGAGGCACCTCCTACGAGCAGTACTTC
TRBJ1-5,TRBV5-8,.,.,CASSLEPGVTQPQHF,TGTGCCAGCAGCTTGGAGCCAGGGGTAACGCAGCCCCAGCATTTT
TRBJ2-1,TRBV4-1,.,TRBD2,CASSQAGLAGEAEQFF,TGCGCCAGCAGCCAAGCCGGACTAGCGGGAGAAGCTGAGCAGTTCTTC
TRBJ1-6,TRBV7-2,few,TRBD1,CASSGTANSPLHF,TGTGCCAGCAGTGGGACAGCAAATTCACCCCTCCACTTT
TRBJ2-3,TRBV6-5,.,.,CASSYLGADTDTQYF,TGTGCCAGCAGTTACTTGGGGGCAGACACAGATACGCAGTATTTT
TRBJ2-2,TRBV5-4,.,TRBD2,CASSLGEGNTGELFF,TGTGCCAGCAGCTTGGGGGAGGGGAACACCGGGGAGCTGTTTTTT
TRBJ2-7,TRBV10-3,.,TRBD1,CAIRTGYHSYEQYF,TGTGCCATCAGGACAGGGTATCACTCCTACGAGCAGTACTTC
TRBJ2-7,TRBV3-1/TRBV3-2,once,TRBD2,CASSWGLADTYEQYF,TGTGCCAGCAGCTGGGGACTAGCGGATACCTACGAGCAGTACTTC
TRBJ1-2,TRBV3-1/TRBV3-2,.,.,CASSITGSGYTF,TGTGCCAGCAGCATCACAGGGTCGGGCTACACCTTC
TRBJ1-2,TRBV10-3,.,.,CAIRVDYGYTF,TGTGCCATCAGGGTAGACTATGGCTACACCTTC
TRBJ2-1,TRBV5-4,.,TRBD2,CASSLSGVSGGSSYNEQFF,TGTGCCAGCAGCTTGAGTGGGGTTAGCGGGGGAAGCTCCTACAATGAGCAGTTCTTC
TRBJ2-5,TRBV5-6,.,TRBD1,CASSRDRGETQYF,TGTGCCAGCAGCCGAGACAGGGGAGAGACCCAGTACTTC
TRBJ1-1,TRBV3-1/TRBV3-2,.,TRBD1,CASSTPGQYTEAFF,TGTGCCAGCAGTACCCCGGGACAGTACACTGAAGCTTTCTTT
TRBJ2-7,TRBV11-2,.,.,CASSLDSYEQYF,TGTGCCAGCAGCTTAGATTCTTACGAGCAGTACTTC
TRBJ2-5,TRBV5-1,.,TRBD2,CASSILIAGETQYF,TGCGCCAGCAGCATTCTAATAGCGGGAGAGACCCAGTACTTC
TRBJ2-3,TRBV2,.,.,CASSEWGGNTDTQYF,TGTGCCAGCAGTGAATGGGGCGGGAACACAGATACGCAGTATTTT
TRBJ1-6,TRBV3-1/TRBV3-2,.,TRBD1,CASSPPRSTGEGSPLHF,TGTGCCAGCAGCCCCCCCCGTTCGACAGGGGAAGGTTCACCCCTCCACTTT
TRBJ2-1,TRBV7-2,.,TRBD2,CASSRGLAGNNEQFF,TGTGCCAGCAGTCGGGGACTAGCGGGAAACAATGAGCAGTTCTTC
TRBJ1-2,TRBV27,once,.,CASSGGHLGPQYGYTF,TGTGCCAGCAGTGGGGGACATTTGGGACCCCAATATGGCTACACCTTC
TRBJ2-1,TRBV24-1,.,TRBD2,CATSELLAGAYEQFF,TGTGCCACCAGTGAGTTACTAGCGGGAGCTTATGAGCAGTTCTTC
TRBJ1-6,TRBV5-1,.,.,CASSAGMTPRVALHF,TGCGCCAGCAGCGCCGGGATGACCCCGCGGGTTGCCCTCCACTTT
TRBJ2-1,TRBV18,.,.,CASSPIPGGYYNEQFF,TGTGCCAGCTCACCAATCCCGGGTGGTTACTACAATGAGCAGTTCTTC
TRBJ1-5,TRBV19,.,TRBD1,CASRDRVGQPQHF,TGTGCCAGTAGGGACAGGGTCGGGCAGCCCCAGCATTTT
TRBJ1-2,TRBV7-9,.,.,CASTPGGPYGYTF,TGTGCCAGCACCCCCGGGGGACCCTATGGCTACACCTTC
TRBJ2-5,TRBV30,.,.,CAWSGRSGLQETQYF,TGTGCCTGGAGTGGGCGGAGCGGGCTACAAGAGACCCAGTACTTC
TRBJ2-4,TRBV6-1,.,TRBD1,CASSETGAKNIQYF,TGTGCCAGCAGTGAGACAGGGGCCAAAAACATTCAGTACTTC
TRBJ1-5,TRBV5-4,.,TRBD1,CASSRQGSNQPQHF,TGTGCCAGCAGCCGACAGGGTAGCAATCAGCCCCAGCATTTT
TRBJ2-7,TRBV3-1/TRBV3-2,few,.,CASSRLGTCVF,TGTGCCAGCAGTCGCCTAGGGACTTGTGTCTTC
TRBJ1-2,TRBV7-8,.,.,CASSLNSGVDGYTF,TGTGCCAGCAGCTTAAATTCGGGGGTCGATGGCTACACCTTC
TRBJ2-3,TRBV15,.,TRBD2,CATSRDGLAGGTDTQYF,TGTGCCACCAGCAGAGATGGGCTAGCGGGAGGAACAGATACGCAGTATTTT
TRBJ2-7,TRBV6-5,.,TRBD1,CASSLSGQSYEQYF,TGTGCCAGCAGTCTCTCGGGACAGAGCTACGAGCAGTACTTC
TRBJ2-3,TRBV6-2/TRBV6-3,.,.,CASSDPTPRSSDTQYF,TGTGCCAGCAGTGACCCCACTCCGCGGAGCTCGGATACGCAGTATTTT
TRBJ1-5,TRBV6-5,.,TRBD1,CASSPSAQGDQPQHF,TGTGCCAGCAGTCCGAGCGCCCAGGGGGATCAGCCCCAGCATTTT
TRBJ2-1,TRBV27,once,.,CASSSPAPSVKHEQFF,TGTGCCAGCAGTTCTCCTGCACCTAGCGTCAAGCATGAGCAGTTCTTC
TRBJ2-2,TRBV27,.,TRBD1,CASSRTGLNTGELFF,TGTGCCAGCAGTAGGACAGGGCTGAACACCGGGGAGCTGTTTTTT
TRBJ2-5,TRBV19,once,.,CASSIAQGRETQYF,TGTGCCAGTAGTATAGCACAGGGCCGGGAGACCCAGTACTTC
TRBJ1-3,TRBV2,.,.,CASSRQGNTIYF,TGTGCCAGCAGTAGACAGGGAAACACCATATATTTT
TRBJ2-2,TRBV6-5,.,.,CASTLNTGELFF,TGTGCCAGCACCCTCAACACCGGGGAGCTGTTTTTT
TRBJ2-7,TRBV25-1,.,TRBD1,CASSEYLSDRSAPYEQYF,TGTGCCAGCAGTGAATATCTCTCGGACAGGTCGGCGCCCTACGAGCAGTACTTC
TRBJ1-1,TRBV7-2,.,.,CASSLATRMNTEAFF,TGTGCCAGCAGCTTAGCGACACGAATGAACACTGAAGCTTTCTTT
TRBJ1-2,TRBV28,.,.,CASSFGGAEDYGYTF,TGTGCCAGCAGTTTTGGCGGGGCGGAGGACTATGGCTACACCTTC
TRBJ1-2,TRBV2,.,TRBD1,CASNLDRGAPRGYTF,TGTGCCAGCAACTTGGACAGGGGGGCCCCCCGGGGCTACACCTTC
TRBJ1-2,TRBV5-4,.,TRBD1,CASSLGREGADGYTF,TGTGCCAGCAGCTTGGGTCGGGAGGGGGCGGATGGCTACACCTTC